The 31 T cell receptor beta chains below come from one sample, sequenced in a study of T cell responses to AZD1222 COVID-19 vaccine (dated by TCRdb to about 2021). The time point label of this sample denotes: about 28 days (+/-7) after the second vaccine dose. The library was obtained by the immunoSEQ multiplex PCR assay. TCRdb stores this immuneACCESS table with in-frame sequences only. Part of the clones is absent; in the studies checked, under half of the shortfall reflects unresolved V genes, and no reason is known for the rest. The sample table lists roughly 50,000 clones, approximately 86% of them with a count of one. Less than 7% of the sample is in the top ten clones. The source was peripheral blood, collected 28 days after the second AZD1222 dose. The receptors here all came from an adult who received the AZD1222 COVID-19 vaccine.

This sequence joins TRBV28 and TRBJ1-1; D possibly corresponds to TRBD1 (6 bases). With 2 bases removed from V and 4 bases from J, the gap between germline ends came to 14 bases. Per germline, CDR1 MDHEN and CDR2 SYDVKM. The CDR3 is made up of 15 amino acids. CDR3: CASSLTTLGGTEAFF. The CDR3 DNA follows: TGTGCCAGCAGTTTAACCACCTTAGGGGGCACTGAAGCTTTCTTT.

The chain carries TRBV11-2 and TRBJ2-7; 7 nucleotides line up with TRBD2. With V trimmed by 2 bases and J by 4 bases, 8 bases remained unmatched. Germline V lookup: CDR1 SGHAT, CDR2 FQNNGV. The CDR3 length is 15 residues. The CDR3 coding sequence is TGTGCCAGCAGCTTATATGGCGGGAGAGAATACGAGCAGTACTTC. It specifies CASSLYGGREYEQYF.

The chain links TRBV9 to TRBJ2-3, with D unclear. V lost 1 base to trimming and J lost 6 bases, with 12 bases between them. The CDR3 totals 14 residues. Germline assignment: CDR1 SGDLS and CDR2 YYNGEE. The DNA for the CDR3 is TGTGCCAGCAGCGTATCTGGTTCGTCGGATACGCAGTATTTT. This sequence encodes CASSVSGSSDTQYF.

The V and J genes are TRBV24-1 and TRBJ1-4; 7 bases map to TRBD1. With 3 bases clipped from V and 8 bases from J, the junction kept 5 bases outside the gene matches. Germline CDR1 and CDR2: KGHDR and SFDVKD. There are 14 residues in the CDR3. The CDR3 nucleotides read TGTGCCACCAGTGATGGCGGGACAGCGGAAAAACTGTTTTTT. It translates to CATSDGGTAEKLFF.

The CDR3 here is CSLQAYNEQFF. The CDR3 DNA sequence: TGCAGCCTACAGGCCTACAATGAGCAGTTCTTC. The V and J genes are TRBV20-1 and TRBJ2-1; D might be TRBD1 (5 bases). CDR3 length: 11 amino acids. Germline V CDR1 and CDR2: DFQATT, SNEGSKA (reference sequence).

The chain carries TRBV3-1 (or the pseudogene TRBV3-2) and TRBJ2-5; a possible D gene is TRBD1 (5 bases). CDR3 length: 15 amino acids. Germline V gene sequence: CDR1 LGHDT, CDR2 YNNKEL (reference sequence). V lost 1 base, J lost 7 bases, and 16 bases lay in between. CDR3 DNA: TGTGCCAGCAGCCAAGCGGTTGTGCTCCAGGGGACCCAGTACTTC. As protein: CASSQAVVLQGTQYF.

The chain links TRBV11-2 to TRBJ1-4; tentative D call: TRBD1 (5 bases). V shed 0 bases and J shed 7 bases, with 15 bases lying between them. This CDR3 spans 16 amino acids. Per germline, CDR1 SGHAT and CDR2 FQNNGV. For the CDR3, the DNA is TGTGCCAGCAGCTTAGATCAACCCGGGGGTGGTGAAAAACTGTTTTTT. This codes for CASSLDQPGGGEKLFF.

The V gene is TRBV5-4, the J gene TRBJ1-2, with no clear D. This CDR3 has 15 residues. V was trimmed by 0 bases and J by 4 bases, leaving 13 bases between them. CDR1 and CDR2 (germline): SGHNT, YYREEE (reference sequence). The CDR3 sequence: CASSLGSTDPYGYTF. CDR3 nucleotides: TGTGCCAGCAGCTTGGGGTCGACGGACCCCTATGGCTACACCTTC.

The V and J genes are TRBV30 and TRBJ1-3; no firm D call. The CDR3 has 15 residues. Germline CDR1 is GTSNPN and CDR2 is SVGIG (reference sequence). Trimming removed 2 bases from V and 0 bases from J, with 11 bases in between. CDR3 residues: CAWSTTYASGNTIYF. DNA for the CDR3: TGTGCCTGGAGTACGACCTATGCCTCTGGAAACACCATATATTTT. The whole variable domain, filled in from reference TRBV30 and TRBJ1-3, reads SQTIHQWPATLVQPVGSPLSLECTVEGTSNPNLYWYRQAAGRGLQLLFYSVGIGQISSEVPQNLSASRPQDRQFILSSKKLLLSDSGFYLCAWSTTYASGNTIYFGEGSWLTVV.

This clone is labeled as medium-sized. V and J are TRBV30 and TRBJ1-5, with no clear D. Germline V gene data show CDR1 as GTSNPN and CDR2 as SVGIG (reference sequence). Trimming left V 3 bases short and J 0 bases short, with 9 bases between. The CDR3 spans 14 residues. The DNA of the CDR3 is TGTGCCTGGAGAGGCGGTAATAGCAATCAGCCCCAGCATTTT. Its translation: CAWRGGNSNQPQHF.

A few counts support this clone. The chain has TRBV2 and TRBJ1-3; unclear D gene. From germline, CDR1 is SNHLY and CDR2 FYNNEI. V was trimmed by 1 base and J by 3 bases, leaving 10 bases between them. This CDR3 spans 15 amino acids. The CDR3 is CASSEGAGVGNTIYF. The CDR3 nucleotides are TGTGCCAGCAGTGAAGGCGCCGGGGTTGGAAACACCATATATTTT.

This sequence joins TRBV9 and TRBJ2-2; 10 bases line up with TRBD2. The J segment lost 7 bases and the V segment lost 0 bases, leaving 9 bases of the junction unmatched. The germline gives CDR1 SGDLS, CDR2 YYNGEE. The CDR3 contains 17 residues. CDR3 protein: CASSVGSLAGAGGELFF. The CDR3 DNA reads as TGTGCCAGCAGCGTAGGATCCCTAGCGGGAGCGGGCGGGGAGCTGTTTTTT.

J is TRBJ2-1 and V is TRBV7-3; D gene uncertain. V lost 2 bases and J 10 bases, leaving 12 bases between the germline ends. There are 13 residues in the CDR3. CDR1 SGHTA and CDR2 FQGTGA come from the germline V gene. This CDR3 reads CASSLEPYQEQFF. The DNA of the CDR3 is TGTGCCAGCAGCTTAGAACCCTACCAGGAGCAGTTCTTC. Full variable domain (outside the CDR3, taken from reference TRBV7-3 and TRBJ2-1): GAGVSQTPSNKVTEKGKYVELRCDPISGHTALYWYRQSLGQGPEFLIYFQGTGAADDSGLPNDRFFAVRPEGSVSTLKIQRTERGDSAVYLCASSLEPYQEQFFGPGTRLTVL.

The genes are TRBV5-1 and TRBJ2-2; D tentatively fits TRBD1 or TRBD2 (6 bases each). CDR1 SGHRS and CDR2 YFSETQ come from the germline V gene. There are 16 residues in the CDR3. With 4 bases removed from V and 2 bases from J, the gap between germline ends came to 15 bases. In nucleotides, the CDR3 is TGCGCCAGCAGCCCGGGGGCAGGGATCAACACCGGGGAGCTGTTTTTT. Residues: CASSPGAGINTGELFF.

The chain couples TRBV4-3 to TRBJ2-3; 10 bases align to TRBD2. The CDR3 covers 16 residues. Germline trimming cut 4 bases from V and 0 bases from J; bases unmatched to any gene: 4. Germline V gene sequence: CDR1 LGHNA, CDR2 YSLEER. In nucleotides, the CDR3 is TGCGCCAGCAGCCCCTCGACTAGCGGGAGCACAGATACGCAGTATTTT. This gives the protein CASSPSTSGSTDTQYF.

The V gene is TRBV11-3, the J gene TRBJ2-5, with D perhaps matching TRBD1 (6 bases). The germline gives CDR1 SGHNT, CDR2 YENEEA. This CDR3 has 16 amino acids. V was shortened by 1 base and J by 2 bases, with 14 bases between the two germline ends. The DNA of the CDR3 is TGTGCCAGCAGCTTAGGAACCGGCCAGGGGCAAGAGACCCAGTACTTC. Residues: CASSLGTGQGQETQYF.

This clone has a single count. The chain has TRBV11-2 and TRBJ2-3; D is perhaps TRBD1 (5 bases). The CDR3 length is 15 residues. Germline CDR1 and CDR2: SGHAT and FQNNGV. V shed 8 bases and J shed 2 bases, with 17 bases lying between them. The CDR3 sequence: CASAEGAHPTDTQYF. CDR3 DNA sequence: TGTGCCAGCGCGGAAGGGGCCCATCCCACAGATACGCAGTATTTT.

CDR3 amino acids: CASSLGHKETQYF. In DNA, the CDR3 is TGTGCCAGCAGCTTAGGCCATAAGGAGACCCAGTACTTC. J is TRBJ2-5 and V is TRBV7-2; D is unresolved. Trimming took off 1 base at V and 5 bases at J, with 8 bases between the two ends. Germline-derived CDR1 and CDR2 are SGHTA and FQGNSA. This CDR3 contains 13 residues.

A note on this clone: The sample contains more than one DNA sequence encoding this CDR3. The V and J genes are TRBV19 and TRBJ1-5; a possible D gene is TRBD1 (6 bases). CDR1 and CDR2 from the germline V gene are LNHDA and SQIVND (reference sequence). The V end lost 3 bases, the J end lost 1 base, and 7 bases lay between the germline ends. The CDR3 extends over 14 amino acids. CDR3 loop: CASSMTGSNQPQHF. Here the CDR3 DNA reads TGTGCCAGTAGTATGACAGGCAGCAATCAGCCCCAGCATTTT.

This rearrangement joins TRBV2 to TRBJ1-4; no definite D call. Germline V gene data show CDR1 as SNHLY and CDR2 as FYNNEI. Deletions cut 4 bases from V and 5 bases from J, with 14 bases between. The CDR3 is made up of 15 amino acids. The CDR3 region has the DNA TGTGCCAGCAGTGGGTCGGCGTGGGCGAATGAAAAACTGTTTTTT. It is translated as CASSGSAWANEKLFF.

The chain links TRBV11-2 to TRBJ1-1; D ambiguous. The germline V gene encodes CDR1 SGHAT and CDR2 FQNNGV. The CDR3 contains 14 residues. Deletions cut 0 bases from V and 6 bases from J, with 11 bases between. As DNA, the CDR3 is TGTGCCAGCAGCTTAGATCGGCGGCAGGCTGAAGCTTTCTTT. It translates to CASSLDRRQAEAFF. Based on the CDR3 plus reference TRBV11-2 and TRBJ1-1, the full variable domain is EAGVAQSPRYKIIEKRQSVAFWCNPISGHATLYWYQQILGQGPKLLIQFQNNGVVDDSQLPKDRFSAERLKGVDSTLKIQPAKLEDSAVYLCASSLDRRQAEAFFGQGTRLTVV.

The CDR3 reads CASSEPAPGPHF. The CDR3 coding sequence is TGTGCCAGCAGTGAGCCCGCTCCAGGCCCCCACTTT. The chain employs TRBV2 and TRBJ1-6; D gene unclear. The CDR3 runs 12 residues. CDR1 is SNHLY and CDR2 is FYNNEI in the germline V gene. Trimming removed 3 bases from V and 18 bases from J, with 15 bases in between.

This chain joins TRBV27 and TRBJ2-1; 11 bases map to TRBD2. In germline, CDR1 is MNHEY, CDR2 SMNVEV (reference sequence). V was clipped by 5 bases and J by 10 bases; unmatched bases: 13. The CDR3 is 16 residues long. The CDR3 region is CASSLSLAGGPIEQFF. The DNA of the CDR3 is TGTGCCAGCAGTCTTTCGCTAGCGGGAGGCCCAATAGAGCAGTTCTTC.

This chain connects TRBV4-1 to TRBJ2-7; TRBD1 matches 10 bases. The J segment lost 5 bases and the V segment lost 2 bases, leaving 12 bases of the junction unmatched. This CDR3 has 17 residues. The germline gives CDR1 MGHRA, CDR2 YSYEKL. Here the CDR3 DNA reads TGCGCCAGCAGCCAATGGATTCCGGGACAGGGGTTCCACGAGCAGTACTTC. Translating it yields CASSQWIPGQGFHEQYF.

The chain combines TRBV19 with TRBJ2-7; tentatively, D is TRBD1 (5 bases). The V and J ends lost 2 bases and 4 bases respectively, with 6 bases between them. The CDR3 runs 12 residues. Per the germline V gene, CDR1 is LNHDA and CDR2 is SQIVND (reference sequence). CDR3 loop: CASSIPGYEQYF. In DNA, the CDR3 is TGTGCCAGTAGTATACCAGGGTACGAGCAGTACTTC.

The V and J genes are TRBV7-2 and TRBJ1-5; D uncertain. The CDR3 covers 14 residues. In germline, CDR1 is SGHTA, CDR2 FQGNSA. V was shortened by 4 bases and J by 3 bases, with 10 bases between the two germline ends. CDR3 protein: CASSSDGPNQPQHF. The CDR3 DNA is TGTGCCAGCAGCTCCGACGGGCCCAATCAGCCCCAGCATTTT.

This clone was seen a handful of times. The rearrangement links TRBV4-2 to TRBJ2-5, with 9 bases matching TRBD2. Germline V lookup: CDR1 LGHNA, CDR2 YNFKEQ. Trimming removed 6 bases from V and 1 base from J; junction bases left unmatched: 18. The CDR3 covers 19 residues. CDR3 loop: CASSPNPGGRALTQETQYF. CDR3 sequence (DNA): TGTGCCAGCAGTCCGAACCCTGGCGGGAGGGCGCTTACCCAAGAGACCCAGTACTTC.

The V call is TRBV10-3, the J call TRBJ2-7; D perhaps matches TRBD1 (5 bases). Trimming removed 7 bases from V and 2 bases from J, with 18 bases in between. The CDR3 sequence is 15 residues long. In germline, CDR1 is ENHRY, CDR2 SYGVKD. In nucleotides, the CDR3 is TGTGCCATCATCGAGGTAGGGGATGATCCCTACGAGCAGTACTTC. Translation gives CAIIEVGDDPYEQYF.

The chain is built from TRBV4-3 and TRBJ2-7; perhaps TRBD2 as D (5 bases). V dropped 0 bases and J dropped 3 bases, with 15 bases sitting between them. CDR1 is LGHNA, CDR2 YSLEER, per germline. This CDR3 is 16 amino acids long. The CDR3 DNA sequence: TGCGCCAGCAGCCAAGATCGGGCAGGCGGGCGCTACGAGCAGTACTTC. This encodes CASSQDRAGGRYEQYF.

The chain combines TRBV29-1 with TRBJ2-2; the D gene is possibly TRBD1 (5 bases). Germline lookup yields CDR1 SQVTM and CDR2 ANQGSEA. Deletions cut 4 bases from V and 4 bases from J, with 25 bases between. The CDR3 has 18 amino acids. CDR3 sequence reads: CSVGWGFYHGAGTGELFF. CDR3 nucleotide sequence: TGCAGCGTTGGATGGGGTTTCTACCATGGGGCCGGCACCGGGGAGCTGTTTTTT.

This chain joins TRBV10-2 and TRBJ2-7, with 8 positions matching TRBD2. This CDR3 is built from 15 residues. With V trimmed by 5 bases and J by 0 bases, 6 bases remained unmatched. The germline CDR1 and CDR2 sequences are WSHSY and SAAADI. This CDR3 is CASSPLAGASYEQYF. DNA for the CDR3: TGCGCCAGCAGTCCTCTAGCGGGTGCCTCCTACGAGCAGTACTTC.